The 16 T cell receptor beta chains in this list originate from one sample, sequenced in a study of cytomegalovirus exposure and HLA in healthy donors. Libraries were prepared by immunoSEQ multiplex PCR; TCRdb keeps only in-frame clonotypes and omits some of them. The profile shows about 280,000 clones, about 86% of them singletons. Input material: PBMCs. These receptors all stem from a young woman in good health and CMV-seronegative.

V usage is TRBV7-2 and J usage is TRBJ2-2; D is ambiguous. V was pared by 5 bases and J by 7 bases, with 8 bases between. Per the germline V gene, CDR1 is SGHTA and CDR2 is FQGNSA. The CDR3 covers 12 residues. CDR3 residues: CASSPQIGELFF. The CDR3 nucleotides read TGTGCCAGCAGCCCCCAGATCGGGGAGCTGTTTTTT.

This clone showed up just once. The chain combines TRBV19 with TRBJ1-1; D is unclear. Germline V gives CDR1 LNHDA, CDR2 SQIVND (reference sequence). The CDR3 runs 13 residues. Trimming stripped 3 bases from V and 6 bases from J, with 11 bases between. CDR3 amino acids: CASSMSGGAEAFF. CDR3 nucleotide sequence: TGTGCCAGTAGTATGTCAGGAGGTGCTGAAGCTTTCTTT.

This clone was detected once. The J gene is TRBJ1-2, the V gene TRBV9, with a weak D call TRBD1 (6 bases). CDR1 SGDLS and CDR2 YYNGEE come from the germline V gene. Deletions cut 3 bases from V and 1 base from J, with 19 bases between. The CDR3 covers 17 residues. CDR3 loop: CASSGGQFTPRNYGYTF. The CDR3 bases are TGTGCCAGCAGCGGTGGACAGTTTACACCTCGTAACTATGGCTACACCTTC.

This sequence joins TRBV4-1 and TRBJ1-2, with 9 bases lining up with TRBD1. V shed 0 bases and J 2 bases; nucleotides not matched to a gene: 4. Germline V gene sequence: CDR1 MGHRA, CDR2 YSYEKL. The CDR3 is made up of 16 amino acids. The CDR3 bases are TGCGCCAGCAGCCAAGATTCGGGACAGGGAAACTATGGCTACACCTTC. Residues: CASSQDSGQGNYGYTF.

This chain uses TRBV27 with TRBJ2-5; TRBD2 matches 7 bases. The CDR3 length is 15 residues. The V segment lost 5 bases and the J segment 4 bases; nucleotides outside the gene matches: 10. CDR1 and CDR2 from the germline V gene are MNHEY and SMNVEV (reference sequence). CDR3 protein: CASSPPGLGGETQYF. The CDR3 bases are TGTGCCAGCAGTCCGCCTGGACTAGGTGGAGAGACCCAGTACTTC.

The rearrangement joins TRBV18 to TRBJ2-2; 7 bases line up with TRBD2. J lost 4 bases, V lost 2 bases, and 1 base had no gene match. Germline CDR1 and CDR2: KGHSH and LQKENI. The CDR3 is 14 amino acids. CDR3 sequence reads: CASSPGLGTGELFF. As DNA, the CDR3 is TGTGCCAGCTCACCAGGACTAGGCACCGGGGAGCTGTTTTTT.

CDR3 loop: CARSLGGMMNTEAFF. In DNA form, the CDR3 reads TGTGCCAGAAGCTTGGGAGGAATGATGAACACTGAAGCTTTCTTT. The chain combines TRBV5-3 with TRBJ1-1; D not certain. TRBV5-3 is reported as an ORF; its role is uncertain. V lost 0 bases to trimming and J lost 0 bases, with 9 bases between them. The CDR3 has 15 amino acids.

J is TRBJ2-7 and V is TRBV18; a possible D gene is TRBD1 (6 bases). In germline, CDR1 is KGHSH, CDR2 LQKENI. The CDR3 runs 13 residues. Trimming left V 3 bases short and J 3 bases short, with 9 bases between. The CDR3 reads CASSPLDSYEQYF. DNA of the CDR3: TGTGCCAGCTCACCCTTGGACAGCTACGAGCAGTACTTC.

The rearrangement links TRBV10-3 to TRBJ2-2; perhaps TRBD2 as D (5 bases). The CDR3 is 13 residues long. CDR1 and CDR2 (germline): ENHRY, SYGVKD. The CDR3 DNA reads as TGTGTAGCCCACGGGGTTGGCACCGGGGAGCTGTTTTTT. Protein product: CVAHGVGTGELFF.

This chain uses TRBV6-6 with TRBJ1-2, with a possible D match to TRBD1 (5 bases). Germline lookup yields CDR1 MNHNY and CDR2 SVGAGI (reference sequence). This CDR3 has 12 amino acids. Trimming stripped 6 bases from V and 8 bases from J, with 13 bases between. The CDR3 spells CASREQAGGYTF. The DNA of the CDR3 is TGTGCCAGCAGGGAACAGGCTGGAGGCTACACCTTC.

This clone was detected once. The V call is TRBV6-5, the J call TRBJ2-1; maybe TRBD2 (5 bases). Trimming pared 0 bases from V and 4 bases from J, leaving 7 bases between. CDR3 length: 14 residues. CDR1 and CDR2 from the germline V gene are MNHEY and SVGAGI. The CDR3 loop is CASSYSGEYNEQFF. CDR3 coding DNA: TGTGCCAGCAGTTACTCTGGGGAGTACAATGAGCAGTTCTTC.

This clone was counted between two and nine times. V is TRBV2 and J is TRBJ2-1, with 14 bases aligning to TRBD2. There are 17 residues in the CDR3. Germline V gene sequence: CDR1 SNHLY, CDR2 FYNNEI. V lost 7 bases and J lost 3; bases outside the gene matches: 8. DNA for the CDR3: TGTGCCAGCATGTGGACTAGCGGGGGGCTCCACTACAATGAGCAGTTCTTC. It translates to CASMWTSGGLHYNEQFF.

The rearrangement links TRBV30 to TRBJ2-6; D unresolved. The germline V gene encodes CDR1 GTSNPN and CDR2 SVGIG (reference sequence). CDR3 length equals 14 residues. The V and J ends lost 0 bases and 3 bases respectively, with 6 bases between them. The CDR3 nucleotides read TGTGCCTGGAGTGTACGAGGTGGGGCCAACGTCCTGACTTTC. Protein product: CAWSVRGGANVLTF. Drawing the rest from reference TRBV30 and TRBJ2-6, the complete variable domain is SQTIHQWPATLVQPVGSPLSLECTVEGTSNPNLYWYRQAAGRGLQLLFYSVGIGQISSEVPQNLSASRPQDRQFILSSKKLLLSDSGFYLCAWSVRGGANVLTFGAGSRLTVL.

CDR3 in DNA: TGCGCCAGCAGCCCCGGGACAGGGAATAATTCACCCCTCCACTTT. The encoded protein is CASSPGTGNNSPLHF. The rearrangement links TRBV4-1 to TRBJ1-6, with 9 bases identical to TRBD1. Trimming at V came to 4 bases and at J to 5 bases, leaving 3 bases not matched to a gene. This CDR3 comprises 15 residues. CDR1 is MGHRA and CDR2 is YSYEKL in the germline V gene.

The chain links TRBV7-6 to TRBJ2-7, with 8 bases matching TRBD2. CDR1 SGHVS and CDR2 FNYEAQ come from the germline V gene. The V segment lost 6 bases and the J segment 0 bases; nucleotides outside the gene matches: 13. CDR3 length: 17 residues. The DNA for the CDR3 is TGTGCCAGCAGTCGGGTAAAACGGGGGGGCCACTCCTACGAGCAGTACTTC. Its protein is CASSRVKRGGHSYEQYF.

This chain connects TRBV13 to TRBJ2-3; D is perhaps TRBD2 (6 bases). The germline V gene has CDR1 PRHDT and CDR2 FYEKMQ (reference sequence). The CDR3 length is 14 residues. V was trimmed by 3 bases and J by 0 bases, leaving 7 bases between them. The CDR3 region is CASSFGTSTDTQYF. The CDR3 coding sequence is TGTGCCAGCAGCTTTGGGACTAGCACAGATACGCAGTATTTT.